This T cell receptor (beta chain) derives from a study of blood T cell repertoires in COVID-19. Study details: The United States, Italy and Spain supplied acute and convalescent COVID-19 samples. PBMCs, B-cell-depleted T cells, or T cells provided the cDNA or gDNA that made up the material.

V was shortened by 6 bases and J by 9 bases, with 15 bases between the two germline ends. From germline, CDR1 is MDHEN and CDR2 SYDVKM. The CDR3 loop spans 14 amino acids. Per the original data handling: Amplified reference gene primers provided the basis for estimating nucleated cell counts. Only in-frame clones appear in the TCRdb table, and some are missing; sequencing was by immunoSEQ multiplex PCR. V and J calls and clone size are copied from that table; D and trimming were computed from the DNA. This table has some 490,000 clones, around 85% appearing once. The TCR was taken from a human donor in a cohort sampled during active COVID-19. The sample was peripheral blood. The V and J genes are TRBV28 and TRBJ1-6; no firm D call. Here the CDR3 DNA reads TGTGCCAGCAGGTGGGGAGGGTCCGGTTCACCCCTCCACTTT. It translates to CASRWGGSGSPLHF.